This TCR beta chain was sequenced for a study of identical twins. TCRdb independently ran MiXCR on the 5' RACE reads; one entry per CDR3 protein. The repertoire has 450,000 or so distinct CDR3 sequences, around 14% of them found once; the top ten carry around 0.48%. These same records also appear under a second study, on yellow fever vaccine responses in identical twins.

The TCR sequence derives from a woman aged 18-35 years in good health. Sequencing used CD4+ T cells sorted from blood.

Here the CDR3 reads CSAPSQLANIQYF. The CDR3 coding sequence is TGCAGTGCCCCTTCCCAGCTAGCTAACATTCAGTACTTC. This chain connects TRBV20-1 to TRBJ2-4; weak D call: TRBD2 (5 bases). Germline CDR1 and CDR2: DFQATT and SNEGSKA (reference sequence). This CDR3 region has 13 residues. V shed 6 bases and J shed 7 bases, with 16 bases lying between them.